This T cell receptor beta chain comes out of a study of OX40 agonist ivuxolimab in advanced cancers. Background on the study: Aged roughly 23 to 90 with a mean of approximately 57 years, they were under 85% male. Three patients, one with hepatocellular carcinoma and two with cutaneous melanoma, achieved partial responses.

Study observations and caveats: The authors also found low normalized T-cell clonal expansion in some nonresponders.

Turning to this clone: The antigen is not known.

The germline V gene has CDR1 MNHEY and CDR2 SVGAGI. The CDR3 contains 13 residues. Trimming stripped 2 bases from V and 4 bases from J, with 6 bases between. Using immunoSEQ multiplex PCR, the repertoire was profiled, and TCRdb retains in-frame clones only, with some absent. The repertoire holds tens of thousands of clones, with 91% as singletons. This receptor was taken from an adult with an advanced solid tumor such as melanoma, head and neck, liver or kidney cancer. The sequenced sample was CD4+ or CD8+ T cells sorted from blood, obtained in a trial of the OX40 agonist ivuxolimab. This sequence joins TRBV6-5 and TRBJ2-1; D might be TRBD2 (6 bases). As DNA, the CDR3 is TGTGCCAGCAGTTACGGGACTTACAATGAGCAGTTCTTC. It yields the protein CASSYGTYNEQFF.